These 29 T cell receptor beta chains originate from one sample sequenced in a study of TIL therapy for anti-PD-1-resistant metastatic lung cancer. Sequencing used immunoSEQ v3. The data were produced by immunoSEQ multiplex PCR, yet TCRdb's version contains in-frame clones alone and is incomplete. The table lists more than 90,000 clones, roughly 65% of them singletons, with about a tenth in the top ten. Time point in this sample: pre-treatment sample, taken before nivolumab and TIL therapy. Pleural nodules or supraclavicular lymph nodes made up most of the excised metastases sampled. Sequenced here: tumor tissue, sampled at baseline. These receptors were obtained from a person between 25 and 79 years old with non-small cell lung cancer.

V and J are TRBV5-1 and TRBJ2-1; 8 bases map to TRBD1. Germline-derived CDR1 and CDR2 are SGHRS and YFSETQ. This CDR3 has 14 amino acids. Trimming removed 7 bases from V and 0 bases from J; junction bases left unmatched: 3. This chain's CDR3 is CASGQGSSYNEQFF. CDR3 DNA: TGCGCCAGCGGACAGGGAAGCTCCTACAATGAGCAGTTCTTC.

The chain has TRBV14 and TRBJ2-3; D call uncertain. This CDR3 spans 17 amino acids. V was pared by 0 bases and J by 2 bases, with 15 bases between. The germline gives CDR1 SGHDN, CDR2 FVKESK. This CDR3 reads CASSQDGVSIYTDTQYF. CDR3 sequence (DNA): TGTGCCAGCAGCCAAGATGGGGTATCCATATACACAGATACGCAGTATTTT.

The chain links TRBV6-2 or TRBV6-3 to TRBJ2-1; 8 nucleotides agree with TRBD1. Germline V lookup: CDR1 MNHEY, CDR2 SVGEGT. With 5 bases clipped from V and 1 base from J, the junction kept 1 base outside the gene matches. The CDR3 is 14 residues long. CDR3 DNA: TGTGCCAGCAGTACAGGGGGTTCCTACAATGAGCAGTTCTTC. Residues: CASSTGGSYNEQFF.

This chain links TRBV3-1 (or the pseudogene TRBV3-2) with TRBJ2-5; no clear D gene. CDR3 length: 15 residues. With 2 bases removed from V and 5 bases from J, the gap between germline ends came to 15 bases. Germline CDR1 LGHDT, CDR2 YNNKEL (reference sequence). The CDR3 loop reads CASSQTGSRSETQYF. The DNA of the CDR3 is TGTGCCAGCAGCCAAACCGGGTCTAGGAGCGAGACCCAGTACTTC.

This chain links TRBV28 with TRBJ2-1, with 11 bases identical to TRBD2. Trimming removed 4 bases from V and 3 bases from J; junction bases left unmatched: 5. CDR1 is MDHEN, CDR2 SYDVKM, per germline. CDR3 length: 16 residues. This chain's CDR3 is CASSSSLAGVYNEQFF. CDR3 coding DNA: TGTGCCAGCAGTTCCTCACTAGCGGGAGTCTACAATGAGCAGTTCTTC.

This clone was counted at least ten times. The rearrangement joins TRBV7-2 to TRBJ2-7; the match to TRBD1 covers 8 bases. CDR3 length equals 16 residues. The junction had 12 bases not matched to a gene; V was cut back by 6 bases and J by 2 bases. From germline, CDR1 is SGHTA and CDR2 FQGNSA. The CDR3 protein is CASSQSPAQGAYEQYF. The CDR3 DNA follows: TGTGCCAGCAGTCAATCCCCGGCACAGGGGGCCTACGAGCAGTACTTC.

CDR3 in DNA: TGTGCCAGCAGCTTGGGGGCCCTTGGGACTAGCGGGAGGACAGATACGCAGTATTTT. Amino acid sequence: CASSLGALGTSGRTDTQYF. This chain links TRBV5-4 with TRBJ2-3; 15 positions match TRBD2. CDR1 SGHNT and CDR2 YYREEE come from the germline V gene (reference sequence). V dropped 0 bases and J dropped 3; count of bases not matched to a gene: 8. The CDR3 is made up of 19 amino acids.

The gene calls are TRBV27 and TRBJ2-7; D is perhaps TRBD1 (6 bases). The CDR3 is 12 amino acids. Germline V gives CDR1 MNHEY, CDR2 SMNVEV (reference sequence). Trimming pared 5 bases from V and 9 bases from J, leaving 14 bases between. The CDR3 is CASSPHRAVQYF. CDR3 coding DNA: TGTGCCAGCAGTCCACACAGGGCGGTGCAGTACTTC.

V is TRBV6-6 and J is TRBJ2-7; D may be TRBD2 (5 bases). Trimming pared 6 bases from V and 3 bases from J, leaving 21 bases between. The CDR3 contains 16 residues. The germline V gene has CDR1 MNHNY and CDR2 SVGAGI (reference sequence). The CDR3 DNA is TGTGCCAGCAGCTCAGGAAGGGCGGGCTCGTTCTACGAGCAGTACTTC. It encodes CASSSGRAGSFYEQYF.

The rearrangement uses TRBV6-2 or TRBV6-3 and TRBJ1-5; 8 nucleotides line up with TRBD1. The J segment lost 15 bases and the V segment lost 4 bases, leaving 14 bases of the junction unmatched. The CDR3 sequence is 14 residues long. Germline CDR1 reads MNHEY; CDR2 reads SVGEGT. In DNA, the CDR3 is TGTGCCAGCAGTTCAGGACAGGGACAAGGAGACGGGCATTTT. Protein product: CASSSGQGQGDGHF.

This chain connects TRBV5-5 to TRBJ1-5; no reliable D call. Germline V gene lookup returns CDR1 SGHKS and CDR2 YYEKEE (reference sequence). V was trimmed by 1 base and J by 0 bases, leaving 8 bases between them. The CDR3 length is 15 residues. DNA of the CDR3: TGTGCCAGCAGCTTGTATCTGGGTAGCAATCAGCCCCAGCATTTT. This encodes CASSLYLGSNQPQHF.

This clone was counted once. In DNA, the CDR3 is TGCAGCGTTGAGTCCGGACAGGGTGGGGAGACCCAGTACTTC. It yields the protein CSVESGQGGETQYF. The chain uses TRBV29-1 and TRBJ2-5; 8 nucleotides match TRBD1. The CDR3 is made up of 14 amino acids. The V gene end was trimmed by 3 bases and the J gene end by 5 bases; junction bases not matched to a gene: 8. Germline values: CDR1 SQVTM, CDR2 ANQGSEA.

The gene calls are TRBV7-2 and TRBJ2-3; 13 bases line up with TRBD2. The CDR3 contains 18 residues. V shed 1 base and J 2 bases; nucleotides not matched to a gene: 6. The V gene's germline CDR1 is SGHTA and CDR2 FQGNSA. For the CDR3, the DNA is TGTGCCAGCAGCTTAGGGGGACTAGCGGGGACACCCACAGATACGCAGTATTTT. Translated: CASSLGGLAGTPTDTQYF.

The chain recombines TRBV7-2 with TRBJ1-1; D is undetermined. The length of the CDR3 is 15 residues. The V gene lost 5 bases and the J gene lost 6 bases, with 19 bases spanning the gap. Germline lookup yields CDR1 SGHTA and CDR2 FQGNSA. CDR3 nucleotides: TGTGCCAGCAGCCAAGGTCGGGCAGCGCTTGCTGAAGCTTTCTTT. Residues: CASSQGRAALAEAFF.

This chain joins TRBV7-9 and TRBJ2-5, with D perhaps matching TRBD2 (6 bases). This CDR3 contains 14 residues. V shed 3 bases and J shed 3 bases, with 11 bases lying between them. Germline V gene sequence: CDR1 SEHNR, CDR2 FQNEAQ (reference sequence). Here the CDR3 reads CASSFFSGEETQYF. CDR3 DNA: TGTGCCAGCAGCTTTTTTAGCGGAGAAGAGACCCAGTACTTC.

CDR3 DNA sequence: TGTGCCAGCTCACCGACAGGGTCGGAGGAAAAACTGTTTTTT. This codes for CASSPTGSEEKLFF. V is TRBV18 and J is TRBJ1-4; 7 bases are a match to TRBD1. This CDR3 is 14 amino acids long. Germline-derived CDR1 and CDR2 are KGHSH and LQKENI. The V gene end was trimmed by 3 bases and the J gene end by 8 bases; junction bases not matched to a gene: 6. Using reference TRBV18 and TRBJ1-4 for the parts outside the CDR3, the full variable domain is NAGVMQNPRHLVRRRGQEARLRCSPMKGHSHVYWYRQLPEEGLKFMVYLQKENIIDESGMPKERFSAEFPKEGPSILRIQQVVRGDSAAYFCASSPTGSEEKLFFGSGTQLSVL.

The chain carries TRBV3-1 (or the pseudogene TRBV3-2) and TRBJ1-1; D gene unclear. Trimming removed 4 bases at V and 3 bases at J, with 3 bases between. The germline gives CDR1 LGHDT, CDR2 YNNKEL (reference sequence). CDR3 length: 11 amino acids. The CDR3: CASSLDTEAFF. The CDR3 bases are TGTGCCAGCAGCCTTGACACTGAAGCTTTCTTT.

This sequence joins TRBV15 and TRBJ2-7; D is unclear. The CDR3 consists of 15 residues. Germline CDR1 LNHNV, CDR2 YYDKDF (reference sequence). Trimming stripped 5 bases from V and 3 bases from J, with 17 bases between. In DNA, the CDR3 is TGTGCCACCAGCCGAGGAACAGTGGGCGTCTACGAGCAGTACTTC. It specifies CATSRGTVGVYEQYF. The entire variable domain, with the rest obtained from reference TRBV15 and TRBJ2-7, is as follows: DAMVIQNPRYQVTQFGKPVTLSCSQTLNHNVMYWYQQKSSQAPKLLFHYYDKDFNNEADTPDNFQSRRPNTSFCFLDIRSPGLGDTAMYLCATSRGTVGVYEQYFGPGTRLTVT.

This chain links TRBV6-6 with TRBJ2-4; D gene unclear. V lost 5 bases to trimming and J lost 6 bases, with 14 bases between them. The CDR3 has 14 amino acids. Germline V gene data show CDR1 as MNHNY and CDR2 as SVGAGI (reference sequence). The CDR3 loop is CASSTGGPANIQYF. In DNA, the CDR3 is TGTGCCAGCAGTACCGGTGGGCCTGCAAACATTCAGTACTTC.

The chain carries TRBV29-1 and TRBJ2-3, with D maybe TRBD1 (6 bases). V was shortened by 7 bases and J by 5 bases, with 10 bases between the two germline ends. This CDR3 has 11 amino acids. Per germline, CDR1 SQVTM and CDR2 ANQGSEA. CDR3 nucleotides: TGCAGCGCCAACAGGGTAGATACGCAGTATTTT. The encoded protein is CSANRVDTQYF.

The genes are TRBV28 and TRBJ2-7; D remains ambiguous. Trimming stripped 3 bases from V and 2 bases from J, with 8 bases between. This CDR3 is built from 13 residues. CDR1 and CDR2 (germline): MDHEN, SYDVKM. CDR3 in DNA: TGTGCCAGCAGTTTTTCAGCGACCTACGAGCAGTACTTC. Encoded protein: CASSFSATYEQYF.

This clone has just a few counts. The chain combines TRBV9 with TRBJ2-1; D is possibly TRBD1 (6 bases). With 0 bases removed from V and 0 bases from J, the gap between germline ends came to 10 bases. The CDR3 is made up of 16 amino acids. Germline CDR1 reads SGDLS; CDR2 reads YYNGEE. The CDR3 loop is CASSVGGGFSYNEQFF. Written as DNA, the CDR3 is TGTGCCAGCAGCGTAGGAGGGGGTTTCTCCTACAATGAGCAGTTCTTC.

The V and J genes are TRBV9 and TRBJ1-5; 8 bases map to TRBD1. The V and J ends lost 0 bases and 4 bases, in that order; junction bases with no gene match: 6. The V gene's germline CDR1 is SGDLS and CDR2 YYNGEE. The CDR3 is 16 residues long. The CDR3, as DNA: TGTGCCAGCAGCGTAGGTCCAGGGGGCGTAAATCAGCCCCAGCATTTT. Translating it yields CASSVGPGGVNQPQHF.

This clone was seen more than once but under ten times. This chain connects TRBV10-3 to TRBJ1-6; weak D call: TRBD1 (5 bases). V was clipped by 7 bases and J by 10 bases, with 14 bases between them. The V gene's germline CDR1 is ENHRY and CDR2 SYGVKD. The CDR3 consists of 13 residues. The CDR3, as DNA: TGTGCCATCATGGCAGGGCCGGGGTCACCCCTCCACTTT. It yields the protein CAIMAGPGSPLHF.

The chain carries TRBV6-4 and TRBJ1-6; no clear D. The CDR3 totals 13 residues. Germline values: CDR1 MRHNA, CDR2 SNTAGT. V gave up 3 bases and J gave up 7 bases, with 7 bases separating them. The CDR3 DNA sequence: TGTGCCAGCAGTGATGAGATAAATTCACCCCTCCACTTT. Translated, it gives CASSDEINSPLHF.

The chain combines TRBV7-8 with TRBJ1-1; 11 bases line up with TRBD1. Trimming cost V 5 bases and J 4 bases; bases outside gene matches: 6. This CDR3 contains 15 residues. The germline CDR1 and CDR2 sequences are SGHVS and FQNEAQ. The CDR3 spells CASSQTGTGGTEAFF. The CDR3 nucleotides are TGTGCCAGCAGCCAGACCGGGACAGGGGGCACTGAAGCTTTCTTT. Variable domain in full (rest from reference TRBV7-8 and TRBJ1-1): GAGVSQSPRYKVAKRGQDVALRCDPISGHVSLFWYQQALGQGPEFLTYFQNEAQLDKSGLPSDRFFAERPEGSVSTLKIQRTQQEDSAVYLCASSQTGTGGTEAFFGQGTRLTVV.

The CDR3 sequence is CASSQGRGLQETQYF. CDR3 coding DNA: TGCGCCAGCAGCCAAGGCAGGGGGCTTCAAGAGACCCAGTACTTC. V is TRBV4-3 and J is TRBJ2-5, with TRBD1 matching over 8 bases. Germline V gives CDR1 LGHNA, CDR2 YSLEER. This CDR3 spans 15 amino acids. With V trimmed by 1 base and J by 2 bases, 3 bases remained unmatched.

The J gene is TRBJ2-3, the V gene TRBV18, with 7 bases that match TRBD2. Germline assignment: CDR1 KGHSH and CDR2 LQKENI. CDR3 length equals 14 residues. The V and J ends lost 2 bases and 6 bases, in that order; junction bases with no gene match: 5. The CDR3 reads CASSPSGDGDTQYF. The CDR3 bases are TGTGCCAGCTCACCAAGCGGGGACGGCGATACGCAGTATTTT.

The CDR3 here is CASSRNRRGSYEQYF. As DNA, the CDR3 is TGCGCCAGCAGTCGGAATCGCAGGGGGTCCTACGAGCAGTACTTC. The chain joins TRBV23-1 to TRBJ2-7, with 7 positions matching TRBD1. TRBV23-1 is reported as an ORF; its role is uncertain. The CDR3 length is 15 residues. V shed 4 bases and J 1 base; nucleotides not matched to a gene: 7.